A selection of T cell receptor beta chains follows, all from one sample in a study of blood T cell repertoires in COVID-19. The data were produced by immunoSEQ multiplex PCR, yet TCRdb's version contains in-frame clones alone and is incomplete. The repertoire holds 340,000 or so clones, with approximately 83% as singletons. The sample was PBMCs or T cells enriched from blood (not recorded which). Source of these receptors: a woman in her thirties or forties with acute COVID-19. Both conserved end residues are part of each CDR3. D genes are given only for firm matches. Some rows mark clone size as missing; the rest say once, few, many or name a class of expanded clone.

j_gene: TRBJ1-6; d_gene: -; len: 16; abundance: -; v_gene: TRBV5-1; CDR3aa: CASSLGVGDSNSPLHF; CDR3nt: TGCGCCAGCAGCTTGGGAGTGGGAGATTCAAATTCACCCCTCCACTTT
j_gene: TRBJ2-3; d_gene: TRBD2; len: 18; abundance: -; v_gene: TRBV6-1; CDR3aa: CASSEAIFAGGRTDTQYF; CDR3nt: TGTGCCAGCAGTGAAGCGATATTTGCGGGAGGACGCACAGATACGCAGTATTTT
j_gene: TRBJ2-3; d_gene: -; len: 16; abundance: -; v_gene: TRBV5-1; CDR3aa: CASSAGTLTSTDTQYF; CDR3nt: TGCGCCAGCAGCGCCGGGACTTTGACTAGCACAGATACGCAGTATTTT
j_gene: TRBJ2-5; d_gene: TRBD2; len: 15; abundance: -; v_gene: TRBV7-2; CDR3aa: CASSLFRGGQETQYF; CDR3nt: TGTGCCAGCAGCTTATTCCGCGGGGGGCAAGAGACCCAGTACTTC
j_gene: TRBJ1-2; d_gene: -; len: 14; abundance: -; v_gene: TRBV9; CDR3aa: CASSVSYFNYGYTF; CDR3nt: TGTGCCAGCAGCGTAAGCTATTTTAACTATGGCTACACCTTC
j_gene: TRBJ1-5; d_gene: -; len: 13; abundance: -; v_gene: TRBV12-3/TRBV12-4; CDR3aa: CASTQVLSQPQHF; CDR3nt: TGTGCCAGCACCCAGGTGTTATCTCAGCCCCAGCATTTT
j_gene: TRBJ1-4; d_gene: TRBD1; len: 14; abundance: -; v_gene: TRBV7-9; CDR3aa: CASSFRDRNEKLFF; CDR3nt: TGTGCCAGCAGCTTCCGGGACAGGAATGAAAAACTGTTTTTT
j_gene: TRBJ1-5; d_gene: TRBD1; len: 17; abundance: once; v_gene: TRBV15; CDR3aa: CATSTDTRGQGTQPQHF; CDR3nt: TGTGCCACCAGCACCGATACCCGGGGACAGGGAACTCAGCCCCAGCATTTT
j_gene: TRBJ1-1; d_gene: -; len: 11; abundance: -; v_gene: TRBV7-9; CDR3aa: CASSFLREAFF; CDR3nt: TGTGCCAGCAGCTTTCTCAGGGAAGCTTTCTTT
j_gene: TRBJ2-3; d_gene: TRBD2; len: 17; abundance: once; v_gene: TRBV5-1; CDR3aa: CASSRYVVSGGTDTQYF; CDR3nt: TGCGCCAGCAGCCGATATGTGGTCAGCGGGGGCACAGATACGCAGTATTTT
j_gene: TRBJ1-3; d_gene: -; len: 14; abundance: -; v_gene: TRBV10-3; CDR3aa: CAISEFSGLNTIYF; CDR3nt: TGTGCCATCAGTGAGTTTTCAGGTCTAAACACCATATATTTT
j_gene: TRBJ1-4; d_gene: -; len: 14; abundance: -; v_gene: TRBV18; CDR3aa: CASSMTVVNEKLFF; CDR3nt: TGTGCCAGCTCAATGACAGTAGTCAATGAAAAACTGTTTTTT
j_gene: TRBJ2-3; d_gene: TRBD2; len: 17; abundance: -; v_gene: TRBV4-2; CDR3aa: CASSPEAYGRAGDTQYF; CDR3nt: TGTGCCAGCAGCCCCGAAGCGTACGGGAGGGCCGGAGATACGCAGTATTTT
j_gene: TRBJ1-4; d_gene: TRBD1; len: 15; abundance: few; v_gene: TRBV4-2; CDR3aa: CASSQADRGNEKLFF; CDR3nt: TGTGCCAGCAGCCAAGCTGACAGGGGGAATGAAAAACTGTTTTTT
j_gene: TRBJ1-1; d_gene: -; len: 14; abundance: -; v_gene: TRBV4-3; CDR3aa: CASSQVPGRTEAFF; CDR3nt: TGCGCCAGCAGCCAAGTACCAGGGCGAACTGAAGCTTTCTTT
j_gene: TRBJ1-3; d_gene: -; len: 15; abundance: -; v_gene: TRBV3-1/TRBV3-2; CDR3aa: CASSQDLVSGNTIYF; CDR3nt: TGTGCCAGCAGCCAAGATTTAGTCTCTGGAAACACCATATATTTT
j_gene: TRBJ1-5; d_gene: TRBD1; len: 16; abundance: -; v_gene: TRBV6-2/TRBV6-3; CDR3aa: CASSYGSARGLQPQHF; CDR3nt: TGTGCCAGCAGTTACGGTTCGGCCAGGGGGCTTCAGCCCCAGCATTTT
j_gene: TRBJ2-1; d_gene: TRBD2; len: 15; abundance: -; v_gene: TRBV15; CDR3aa: CATTTRENSYNEQFF; CDR3nt: TGTGCCACCACTACGCGGGAGAACTCCTACAATGAGCAGTTCTTC
j_gene: TRBJ2-7; d_gene: -; len: 13; abundance: once; v_gene: TRBV2; CDR3aa: CASSKRQALEQYF; CDR3nt: TGTGCCAGCAGCAAGAGACAGGCGCTGGAGCAGTACTTC
j_gene: TRBJ2-1; d_gene: TRBD1; len: 17; abundance: -; v_gene: TRBV24-1; CDR3aa: CATSDRRTGTGNNEQFF; CDR3nt: TGTGCCACCAGTGACCGGAGGACCGGGACAGGAAACAATGAGCAGTTCTTC
j_gene: TRBJ1-3; d_gene: -; len: 17; abundance: -; v_gene: TRBV7-8; CDR3aa: CASSTSPRASSGNTIYF; CDR3nt: TGTGCCAGCAGCACAAGCCCGAGGGCAAGCTCTGGAAACACCATATATTTT
j_gene: TRBJ2-1; d_gene: TRBD2; len: 15; abundance: -; v_gene: TRBV25-1; CDR3aa: CASSALAGTYNEQFF; CDR3nt: TGTGCCAGCAGTGCACTAGCGGGGACCTACAATGAGCAGTTCTTC
j_gene: TRBJ1-6; d_gene: TRBD1; len: 13; abundance: -; v_gene: TRBV3-1/TRBV3-2; CDR3aa: CASTPGQKIPLHF; CDR3nt: TGTGCCAGCACCCCGGGACAGAAAATACCCCTCCACTTT
j_gene: TRBJ2-7; d_gene: TRBD2; len: 16; abundance: -; v_gene: TRBV6-1; CDR3aa: CASRETSGGGFYEQYF; CDR3nt: TGTGCCAGCAGAGAAACTAGCGGGGGAGGCTTCTACGAGCAGTACTTC
j_gene: TRBJ1-3; d_gene: -; len: 15; abundance: -; v_gene: TRBV4-3; CDR3aa: CASSQDLSSGNTIYF; CDR3nt: TGCGCCAGCAGCCAAGATTTGAGCTCTGGAAACACCATATATTTT
j_gene: TRBJ2-7; d_gene: TRBD2; len: 14; abundance: many; v_gene: TRBV19; CDR3aa: CASSVDSGRNEQYF; CDR3nt: TGTGCCAGTAGTGTCGATAGCGGGAGGAACGAGCAGTACTTC
j_gene: TRBJ2-4; d_gene: TRBD2; len: 15; abundance: -; v_gene: TRBV19; CDR3aa: CASSKGREAKNIQYF; CDR3nt: TGTGCCAGTAGTAAGGGGAGGGAGGCCAAAAACATTCAGTACTTC
j_gene: TRBJ1-1; d_gene: TRBD1; len: 13; abundance: -; v_gene: TRBV10-2; CDR3aa: CASTGTGVTEAFF; CDR3nt: TGCGCCAGCACCGGGACAGGGGTCACTGAAGCTTTCTTT
j_gene: TRBJ1-2; d_gene: TRBD1; len: 14; abundance: -; v_gene: TRBV6-5; CDR3aa: CASSALRQGPGYTF; CDR3nt: TGTGCCAGCAGCGCACTGAGACAGGGCCCTGGCTACACCTTC
j_gene: TRBJ2-1; d_gene: TRBD2; len: 17; abundance: -; v_gene: TRBV7-8; CDR3aa: CASSLVAGGPSSNEQFF; CDR3nt: TGTGCCAGCAGCTTGGTAGCGGGAGGGCCCTCAAGCAATGAGCAGTTCTTC
j_gene: TRBJ1-2; d_gene: -; len: 14; abundance: -; v_gene: TRBV7-9; CDR3aa: CASSLAGAEGGYTF; CDR3nt: TGTGCCAGCAGCTTAGCGGGGGCCGAAGGTGGCTACACCTTC
j_gene: TRBJ2-5; d_gene: -; len: 16; abundance: -; v_gene: TRBV9; CDR3aa: CASSVGTASYQETQYF; CDR3nt: TGTGCCAGCAGCGTAGGGACAGCTTCCTACCAAGAGACCCAGTACTTC
j_gene: TRBJ2-1; d_gene: -; len: 15; abundance: -; v_gene: TRBV12-2; CDR3aa: CASRLSSGTYNEQFF; CDR3nt: TGTGCAAGTCGCTTGAGTAGCGGTACCTACAATGAGCAGTTCTTC
j_gene: TRBJ2-7; d_gene: TRBD1; len: 15; abundance: few; v_gene: TRBV5-4; CDR3aa: CASSTDREVLYEQYF; CDR3nt: TGTGCCAGCAGCACCGACAGGGAAGTCCTATACGAGCAGTACTTC
j_gene: TRBJ1-1; d_gene: -; len: 16; abundance: -; v_gene: TRBV9; CDR3aa: CASSANGGLMNTEAFF; CDR3nt: TGTGCCAGCAGCGCGAACGGGGGGTTAATGAACACTGAAGCTTTCTTT
j_gene: TRBJ1-3; d_gene: -; len: 14; abundance: -; v_gene: TRBV19; CDR3aa: CASSSQGSGNTIYF; CDR3nt: TGTGCCAGTAGTTCGCAGGGCTCTGGAAACACCATATATTTT
j_gene: TRBJ1-6; d_gene: -; len: 19; abundance: once; v_gene: TRBV2; CDR3aa: CASSERRQGGTSYNSPLHF; CDR3nt: TGTGCCAGCAGTGAAAGGAGACAAGGGGGAACCTCCTATAATTCACCCCTCCACTTT